Sequencing of this T cell receptor (beta chain) was carried out in a study of a mutant IDH1 vaccine in newly diagnosed glioma. Study-wide background: Of treated patients, roughly 62% were men and roughly 40% women, averaging about 37 years. Beforehand, treatment had been radiotherapy, temozolomide, or both; the majority received both.

This clone was counted between two and nine times. Its antigen remains unknown. As to time point: week 11, during vaccination. The study gave 300 ug of mutant IDH1 20-mer peptide per vaccine dose, with topical imiquimod. Tumors from donors were new WHO grade 3 or 4 IDH1-mutant astrocytomas with ATRX loss. The study, taken as a whole, reports: Pseudoprogression seemingly bore no relation to changes in top peripheral T cell clonotypes.

TCRdb's table, derived via immunoSEQ multiplex PCR, lists solely in-frame clones and lacks some. Counted here are about 64,000 clones, approximately 84% occurring once; the ten biggest clones make up roughly 9%. This receptor was identified in a woman between 50 and 59 years old with glioma. Here the sequenced sample was PBMCs, taken from a glioma patient whose treatment included an IDH1 peptide vaccine.

The CDR3 loop is CASSPGTRVRHNKAFF. CDR3 in DNA: TGTGCCAGCAGCCCGGGAACGAGGGTCAGGCACAATAAAGCTTTCTTT. This rearrangement joins TRBV5-4 to TRBJ1-1; D gene ambiguous. The germline CDR1 and CDR2 sequences are SGHNT and YYREEE (reference sequence). This CDR3 is 16 amino acids long. Between the trimmed V and J ends, which lost 4 bases and 9 bases, there was a span of 25 bases. Based on the CDR3 plus reference TRBV5-4 and TRBJ1-1, the full variable domain is ETGVTQSPTHLIKTRGQQVTLRCSSQSGHNTVSWYQQALGQGPQFIFQYYREEENGRGNFPPRFSGLQFPNYSSELNVNALELDDSALYLCASSPGTRVRHNKAFFGQGTRLTVV.